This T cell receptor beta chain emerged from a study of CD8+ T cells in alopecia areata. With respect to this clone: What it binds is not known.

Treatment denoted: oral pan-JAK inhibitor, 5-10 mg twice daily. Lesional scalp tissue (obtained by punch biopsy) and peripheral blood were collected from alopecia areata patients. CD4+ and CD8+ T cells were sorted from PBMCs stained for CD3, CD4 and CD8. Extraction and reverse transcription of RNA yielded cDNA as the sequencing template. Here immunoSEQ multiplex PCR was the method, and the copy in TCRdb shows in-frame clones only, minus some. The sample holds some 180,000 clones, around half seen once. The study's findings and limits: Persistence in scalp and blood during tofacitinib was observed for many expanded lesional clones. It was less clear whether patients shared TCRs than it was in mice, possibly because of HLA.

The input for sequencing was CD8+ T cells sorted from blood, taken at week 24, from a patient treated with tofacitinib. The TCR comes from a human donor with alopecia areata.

Here the CDR3 DNA reads TGCGCCAGCCGTGACTGGAGGACCGGGGAGCTGTTTTTT. This gives the protein CASRDWRTGELFF. The chain recombines TRBV5-1 with TRBJ2-2; D might be TRBD2 (5 bases). The CDR3 has 13 amino acids. Trimming pared 7 bases from V and 5 bases from J, leaving 12 bases between. The germline V gene encodes CDR1 SGHRS and CDR2 YFSETQ.